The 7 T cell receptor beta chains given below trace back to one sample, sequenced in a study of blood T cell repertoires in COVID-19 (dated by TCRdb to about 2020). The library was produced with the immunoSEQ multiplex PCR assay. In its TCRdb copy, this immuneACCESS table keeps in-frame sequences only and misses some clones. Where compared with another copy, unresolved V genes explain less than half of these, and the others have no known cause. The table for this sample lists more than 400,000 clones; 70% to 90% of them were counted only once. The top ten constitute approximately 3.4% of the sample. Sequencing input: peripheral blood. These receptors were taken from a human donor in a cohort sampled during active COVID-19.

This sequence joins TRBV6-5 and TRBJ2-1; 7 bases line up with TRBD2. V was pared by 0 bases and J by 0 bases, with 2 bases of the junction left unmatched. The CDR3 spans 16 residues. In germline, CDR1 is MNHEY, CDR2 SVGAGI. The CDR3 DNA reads TGTGCCAGCAGTTACTCGAGCGGGAACTCCTACAATGAGCAGTTCTTC. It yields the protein CASSYSSGNSYNEQFF.

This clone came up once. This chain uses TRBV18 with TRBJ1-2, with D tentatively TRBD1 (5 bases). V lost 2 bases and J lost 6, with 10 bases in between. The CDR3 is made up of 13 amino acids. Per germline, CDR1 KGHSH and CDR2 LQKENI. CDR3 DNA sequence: TGTGCCAGCTCACCAATCTCGGGGGATGGCTACACCTTC. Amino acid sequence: CASSPISGDGYTF.

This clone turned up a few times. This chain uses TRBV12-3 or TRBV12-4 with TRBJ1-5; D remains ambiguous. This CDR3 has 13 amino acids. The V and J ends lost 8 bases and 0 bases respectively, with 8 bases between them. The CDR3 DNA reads TGTGCCAGCGCCACCTATAGCAATCAGCCCCAGCATTTT. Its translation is CASATYSNQPQHF.

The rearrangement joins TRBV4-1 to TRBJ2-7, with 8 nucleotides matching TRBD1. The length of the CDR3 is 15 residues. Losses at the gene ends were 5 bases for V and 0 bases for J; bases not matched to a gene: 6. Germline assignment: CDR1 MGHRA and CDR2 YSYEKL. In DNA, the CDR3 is TGCGCCAGCAGCGGTGGACAGGGTAACTCCTACGAGCAGTACTTC. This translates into CASSGGQGNSYEQYF.

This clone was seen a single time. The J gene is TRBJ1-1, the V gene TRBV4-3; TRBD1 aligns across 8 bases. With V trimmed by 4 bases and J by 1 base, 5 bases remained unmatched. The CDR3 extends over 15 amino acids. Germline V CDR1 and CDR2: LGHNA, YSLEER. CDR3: CASSRRGTGNTEAFF. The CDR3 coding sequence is TGCGCCAGCAGCCGAAGGGGGACAGGGAACACTGAAGCTTTCTTT.

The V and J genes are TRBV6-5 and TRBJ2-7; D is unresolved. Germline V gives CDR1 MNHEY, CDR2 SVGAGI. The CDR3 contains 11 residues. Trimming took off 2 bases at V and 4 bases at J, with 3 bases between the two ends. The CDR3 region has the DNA TGTGCCAGCAGTTACCAGTACGAGCAGTACTTC. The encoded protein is CASSYQYEQYF.

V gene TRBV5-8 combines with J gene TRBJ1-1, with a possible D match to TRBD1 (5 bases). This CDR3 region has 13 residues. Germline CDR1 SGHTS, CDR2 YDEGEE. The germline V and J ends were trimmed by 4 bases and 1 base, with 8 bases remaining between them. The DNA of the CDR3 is TGTGCCAGCAGCGTTGGGGCGAACACTGAAGCTTTCTTT. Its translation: CASSVGANTEAFF.